The 7 T cell receptor beta chains presented below share a single source sample, sequenced in a study of post-analysis software for immune sequencing data. Study conclusions and caveats: Roughly five TRBV segments were more frequent in patients than controls; TRBV5-6, TRBV5-1 and TRBV20-1 belonged to this group.

Presence of unique molecular identifiers characterized the TCR beta cDNA libraries. TCRdb itself ran the PCR reads through MiXCR, one entry per CDR3 protein. The sample records roughly 200,000 distinct CDR3 sequences, around 29% being singletons. Their cognate antigens are unknown. Specimen: blood. The origin of the receptors is a girl aged 2-17 years with multiple sclerosis.

This chain links TRBV5-1 with TRBJ2-3; 9 bases line up with TRBD2. Per the germline V gene, CDR1 is SGHRS and CDR2 is YFSETQ. The CDR3 covers 16 residues. V lost 2 bases and J lost 3; bases outside the gene matches: 7. The CDR3 DNA follows: TGCGCCAGCAGCTTCGGGCGGCGGGAGGGAACAGATACGCAGTATTTT. Protein product: CASSFGRREGTDTQYF.

The chain links TRBV5-1 to TRBJ2-2; TRBD1 or TRBD2 may be the D gene (5 bases each). Trimming stripped 4 bases from V and 4 bases from J, with 11 bases between. The CDR3 has 14 amino acids. The germline gives CDR1 SGHRS, CDR2 YFSETQ. CDR3 region: CASSPTGPTGELFF. In DNA form, the CDR3 reads TGCGCCAGCAGCCCAACGGGACCCACCGGGGAGCTGTTTTTT. Full variable domain (rest looked up from reference TRBV5-1 and TRBJ2-2): KAGVTQTPRYLIKTRGQQVTLSCSPISGHRSVSWYQQTPGQGLQFLFEYFSETQRNKGNFPGRFSGRQFSNSRSEMNVSTLELGDSALYLCASSPTGPTGELFFGEGSRLTVL.

The sample holds many counts of this clonotype. The chain is built from TRBV2 and TRBJ2-7, with D possibly matching TRBD1 (6 bases). Trimming shortened V by 5 bases and J by 2 bases, and 13 bases separated the two germline ends. Germline CDR1 and CDR2: SNHLY and FYNNEI. The CDR3 covers 14 residues. CDR3 nucleotides: TGTGCCAGCAGTCGGGACAAGCCCCCCTACGAGCAGTACTTC. The encoded protein is CASSRDKPPYEQYF.

V gene TRBV5-1 combines with J gene TRBJ2-2; D is unresolved. Trimming cost V 0 bases and J 5 bases, with 8 bases left between them. Germline values: CDR1 SGHRS, CDR2 YFSETQ. This CDR3 has 14 amino acids. Written as DNA, the CDR3 is TGCGCCAGCAGCTTGGTAACCGTTACCGGGGAGCTGTTTTTT. It specifies CASSLVTVTGELFF.

The rearrangement links TRBV5-1 to TRBJ1-4; D uncertain. Trimming removed 1 base from V and 9 bases from J, with 13 bases in between. CDR1 and CDR2 (germline): SGHRS, YFSETQ. The CDR3 covers 14 residues. The chain's CDR3 is CASSLHGSDKKLFF. The CDR3 DNA is TGCGCCAGCAGCTTGCATGGCAGTGATAAAAAACTGTTTTTT.

The chain carries TRBV12-3 or TRBV12-4 and TRBJ1-1, with TRBD1 matching 9 bases. Unmatched junction bases numbered 6, after V lost 5 bases and J lost 11 bases. CDR3 size: 12 residues. The CDR3 protein is CASSLTGGAAFF. CDR3 sequence (DNA): TGTGCCAGCAGTCTCACAGGGGGCGCGGCTTTCTTT.

The chain links TRBV27 to TRBJ1-2; 8 bases match TRBD1. The CDR3 length is 13 residues. V shed 6 bases, J shed 6 bases, and the junction held 6 bases outside the gene matches. The germline V gene encodes CDR1 MNHEY and CDR2 SMNVEV (reference sequence). The CDR3 sequence: CASRQGAFHGYTF. CDR3 nucleotide sequence: TGTGCCAGCAGGCAGGGGGCATTCCATGGCTACACCTTC.